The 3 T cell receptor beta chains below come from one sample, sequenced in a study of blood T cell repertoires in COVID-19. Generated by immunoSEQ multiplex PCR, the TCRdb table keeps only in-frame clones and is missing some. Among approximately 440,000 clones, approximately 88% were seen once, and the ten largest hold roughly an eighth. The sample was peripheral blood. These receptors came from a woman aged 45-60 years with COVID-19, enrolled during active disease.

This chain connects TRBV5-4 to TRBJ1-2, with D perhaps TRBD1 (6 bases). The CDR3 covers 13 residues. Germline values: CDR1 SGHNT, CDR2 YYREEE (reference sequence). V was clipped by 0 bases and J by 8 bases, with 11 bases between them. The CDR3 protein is CASSLDRVEGYTF. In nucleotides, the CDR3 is TGTGCCAGCAGCTTGGACAGGGTGGAGGGCTACACCTTC.

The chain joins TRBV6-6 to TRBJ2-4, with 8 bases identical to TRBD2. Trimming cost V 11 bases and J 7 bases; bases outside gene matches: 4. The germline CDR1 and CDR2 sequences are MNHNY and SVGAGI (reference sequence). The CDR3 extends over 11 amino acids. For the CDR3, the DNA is TGTGCCTGCGGGAGGCAGAACATTCAGTACTTC. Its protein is CACGRQNIQYF.

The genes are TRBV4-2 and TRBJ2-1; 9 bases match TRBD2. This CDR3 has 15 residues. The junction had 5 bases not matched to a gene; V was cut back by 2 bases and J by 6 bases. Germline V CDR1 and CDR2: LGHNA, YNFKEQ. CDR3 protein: CASSQLTSGPNEQFF. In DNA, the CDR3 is TGTGCCAGCAGCCAACTAACTAGCGGGCCCAATGAGCAGTTCTTC.